This passage covers 3 T cell receptor beta chains from one sample sequenced in a study of beta chain features in type 1 diabetes (dated by TCRdb to 2017 to 2018). These receptors lack a known antigen. The protocol used for the library was the immunoSEQ multiplex PCR assay. The entire amount of isolated RNA was reverse transcribed using the High Capacity cDNA Reverse Transcription Kit, so the sequenced TCRB transcripts were expressed ones. Imported from immuneACCESS, the table was reduced by TCRdb to in-frame sequences with V and J called. These copies leave out some clones; in studies compared against another copy, an unresolved V gene accounts for under half, and the cause of the remainder is not known. This sample lists roughly 150,000 clones; roughly 59% were detected once. The ten biggest clones cover nearly 0.09% of the sample. What the work shows at the level of the full study, not this receptor alone: Type 1 diabetes patients showed a moderate but significant shortening of TCRB CDR3 length in all four CD4+ subsets.

The sample comprised naive CD4+ T cells from blood. In the paper's terms, the cell subset or site label means: true naive CD4+ T cells. The origin of the receptors is a young man with type 1 diabetes.

The CDR3 DNA is TGCGCCAGCAGCCAAGATCTTGTGCCGAGGGAGACCCAGTACTTC. Residues: CASSQDLVPRETQYF. The chain links TRBV4-3 to TRBJ2-5; D is uncertain. Germline V CDR1 and CDR2: LGHNA, YSLEER. V was clipped by 0 bases and J by 5 bases, with 13 bases between them. This CDR3 spans 15 amino acids.

The chain has TRBV6-5 and TRBJ1-2; D is undetermined. Germline loops: CDR1 MNHEY, CDR2 SVGAGI. Trimming removed 7 bases at V and 8 bases at J, with 14 bases between. The length of the CDR3 is 12 residues. CDR3 coding DNA: TGTGCCAGCACCCTGGGTGGGGAAGGCTACACCTTC. Translation gives CASTLGGEGYTF.

V gene TRBV13 combines with J gene TRBJ2-5; weak D call: TRBD2 (6 bases). V lost 5 bases and J lost 7, with 17 bases in between. CDR1 is PRHDT and CDR2 is FYEKMQ in the germline V gene (reference sequence). The CDR3 is 14 amino acids. The CDR3 here is CASSQGGERRTQYF. CDR3 bases: TGTGCCAGCAGCCAGGGCGGGGAGCGGCGGACCCAGTACTTC.